These T cell receptor beta chains were read from a single sample in a study of graft-versus-host responses after intestinal transplantation. Method: immunoSEQ multiplex PCR; TCRdb's copy keeps in-frame clones and lacks some. The sample records some 70,000 clones, more than 75% being singletons. Antigen specificity for these receptors is unknown. Material: unstimulated CD8+ T cells sorted from spleen or lymph node cells, obtained before transplant. The receptors here all came from a human donor who was the organ donor for an intestinal transplant. The CDR3 runs from the conserved cysteine through the conserved F or W. Each record gives: D gene, clone size, J gene, V gene, CDR3 protein, CDR3 DNA. D genes are given only for firm matches. Size tells how often a clone was seen (once, few, many) or the class of an expanded clone, and some rows leave it out.

d_gene: .
abundance: medium-sized
j_gene: TRBJ1-5
v_gene: TRBV6-1
CDR3aa: CASSEEWTVNQPQHF
CDR3nt: TGTGCCAGCAGTGAAGAGTGGACAGTAAATCAGCCCCAGCATTTT

d_gene: .
abundance: .
j_gene: TRBJ2-3
v_gene: TRBV4-1
CDR3aa: CASSQDPQGLRAGYTDTQYF
CDR3nt: TGCGCCAGCAGCCAAGATCCCCAGGGCTTGCGGGCCGGTTACACAGATACGCAGTATTTT

d_gene: .
abundance: few
j_gene: TRBJ1-4
v_gene: TRBV1
CDR3aa: CTSSRVQIPDEKLFF
CDR3nt: TGCACCAGCAGCCGGGTCCAGATACCTGATGAAAAACTGTTTTTT

d_gene: .
abundance: .
j_gene: TRBJ2-5
v_gene: TRBV4-1
CDR3aa: CASSQVVNQETQYF
CDR3nt: TGCGCCAGCAGCCAAGTCGTCAACCAAGAGACCCAGTACTTC

d_gene: TRBD1
abundance: .
j_gene: TRBJ2-2
v_gene: TRBV7-7
CDR3aa: CAGGQGAGELFF
CDR3nt: TGTGCCGGGGGACAGGGAGCCGGGGAGCTGTTTTTT

d_gene: .
abundance: once
j_gene: TRBJ2-3
v_gene: TRBV30
CDR3aa: CAWIPPTVTDTQYF
CDR3nt: TGTGCCTGGATCCCACCGACGGTCACAGATACGCAGTATTTT

d_gene: TRBD2
abundance: few
j_gene: TRBJ2-3
v_gene: TRBV6-1
CDR3aa: CASRDGGATDTQYF
CDR3nt: TGTGCCAGCAGGGACGGGGGGGCCACAGATACGCAGTATTTT

d_gene: .
abundance: .
j_gene: TRBJ2-7
v_gene: TRBV4-1
CDR3aa: CASSSRVGDAYEQYF
CDR3nt: TGCGCCAGCAGCTCAAGAGTGGGTGACGCCTACGAGCAGTACTTC

d_gene: .
abundance: .
j_gene: TRBJ1-2
v_gene: TRBV9
CDR3aa: CASSVDWTPYGYTF
CDR3nt: TGTGCCAGCAGCGTAGATTGGACACCATATGGCTACACCTTC

d_gene: .
abundance: .
j_gene: TRBJ1-2
v_gene: TRBV4-1
CDR3aa: CASSQDPRGFYGYTF
CDR3nt: TGCGCCAGCAGCCAAGATCCCCGGGGATTCTATGGCTACACCTTC

d_gene: TRBD1
abundance: .
j_gene: TRBJ2-1
v_gene: TRBV11-1
CDR3aa: CASSFDRVPYNEQFF
CDR3nt: TGTGCCAGCAGCTTCGACAGGGTCCCCTACAATGAGCAGTTCTTC

d_gene: .
abundance: .
j_gene: TRBJ2-7
v_gene: TRBV27
CDR3aa: CASSYRGSSYEQYF
CDR3nt: TGTGCCAGCAGTTATAGGGGTTCCTCCTACGAGCAGTACTTC

d_gene: .
abundance: .
j_gene: TRBJ2-5
v_gene: TRBV11-1
CDR3aa: CASLLRARKETQYF
CDR3nt: TGTGCCAGCTTACTCCGGGCCCGCAAGGAGACCCAGTACTTC

d_gene: .
abundance: .
j_gene: TRBJ2-1
v_gene: TRBV7-9
CDR3aa: CASSFLDGYNEQFF
CDR3nt: TGTGCCAGCAGCTTCCTAGACGGCTACAATGAGCAGTTCTTC

d_gene: TRBD1
abundance: .
j_gene: TRBJ1-1
v_gene: TRBV9
CDR3aa: CASSVGTGGNTEAFF
CDR3nt: TGTGCCAGCAGCGTAGGGACAGGGGGGAACACTGAAGCTTTCTTT

d_gene: .
abundance: .
j_gene: TRBJ1-2
v_gene: TRBV11-2
CDR3aa: CASSDRPSNYGYTF
CDR3nt: TGTGCCAGCAGCGACCGACCGAGTAACTATGGCTACACCTTC

d_gene: .
abundance: .
j_gene: TRBJ2-5
v_gene: TRBV25-1
CDR3aa: CASVMGETQYF
CDR3nt: TGTGCCAGTGTAATGGGAGAGACCCAGTACTTC

d_gene: .
abundance: .
j_gene: TRBJ2-1
v_gene: TRBV25-1
CDR3aa: CASSEGAGGYNEQFF
CDR3nt: TGTGCCAGCAGTGAGGGGGCAGGCGGTTACAATGAGCAGTTCTTC

d_gene: TRBD2
abundance: .
j_gene: TRBJ2-1
v_gene: TRBV15
CDR3aa: CATSRDSGGAYNEQFF
CDR3nt: TGTGCCACCAGCAGAGATAGCGGGGGGGCCTACAATGAGCAGTTCTTC

d_gene: .
abundance: .
j_gene: TRBJ1-2
v_gene: TRBV28
CDR3aa: CASSFGTTSNYGYTF
CDR3nt: TGTGCCAGCAGTTTCGGGACGACCTCTAACTATGGCTACACCTTC

d_gene: .
abundance: .
j_gene: TRBJ2-2
v_gene: TRBV4-2
CDR3aa: CASSQMASTNTGELFF
CDR3nt: TGTGCCAGCAGCCAAATGGCATCCACGAACACCGGGGAGCTGTTTTTT

d_gene: .
abundance: .
j_gene: TRBJ2-7
v_gene: TRBV28
CDR3aa: CANRSPGYHEQYF
CDR3nt: TGTGCCAACAGGTCTCCAGGGTACCACGAGCAGTACTTC

d_gene: TRBD1
abundance: .
j_gene: TRBJ1-4
v_gene: TRBV5-6
CDR3aa: CASSSGQGLNEKLFF
CDR3nt: TGTGCCAGCAGTTCTGGACAGGGGTTGAATGAAAAACTGTTTTTT

d_gene: .
abundance: .
j_gene: TRBJ2-1
v_gene: TRBV4-1
CDR3aa: CASSQEGGSSYNEQFF
CDR3nt: TGCGCCAGCAGCCAAGAAGGGGGTTCCTCCTACAATGAGCAGTTCTTC

d_gene: .
abundance: once
j_gene: TRBJ2-7
v_gene: TRBV4-1
CDR3aa: CASSQADGYEQYF
CDR3nt: TGCGCCAGCAGCCAAGCGGACGGATACGAGCAGTACTTC

d_gene: .
abundance: .
j_gene: TRBJ1-2
v_gene: TRBV6-5
CDR3aa: CASSHSSGGYTF
CDR3nt: TGTGCCAGCAGCCACTCCTCGGGAGGCTACACCTTC

d_gene: .
abundance: .
j_gene: TRBJ1-5
v_gene: TRBV15
CDR3aa: CATSTREPGQPQHF
CDR3nt: TGTGCCACCAGCACCAGGGAGCCCGGTCAGCCCCAGCATTTT

d_gene: .
abundance: .
j_gene: TRBJ1-2
v_gene: TRBV6-1
CDR3aa: CASSETSAYYANYGYTF
CDR3nt: TGTGCCAGCAGTGAAACGTCAGCGTATTATGCTAACTATGGCTACACCTTC

d_gene: TRBD1
abundance: .
j_gene: TRBJ2-7
v_gene: TRBV7-9
CDR3aa: CASSLGTGNYEQYF
CDR3nt: TGTGCCAGCAGCCTCGGGACAGGGAACTACGAGCAGTACTTC

d_gene: .
abundance: .
j_gene: TRBJ2-4
v_gene: TRBV10-3
CDR3aa: CAISASGVRPKNIQYF
CDR3nt: TGTGCCATCAGTGCATCAGGGGTGAGACCCAAAAACATTCAGTACTTC

d_gene: .
abundance: .
j_gene: TRBJ1-2
v_gene: TRBV27
CDR3aa: CASSLIAGDGYTF
CDR3nt: TGTGCCAGCAGTTTAATCGCGGGAGATGGCTACACCTTC

d_gene: .
abundance: .
j_gene: TRBJ2-5
v_gene: TRBV15
CDR3aa: CATSPLTVTETQYF
CDR3nt: TGTGCCACCAGCCCCCTCACCGTTACGGAGACCCAGTACTTC

d_gene: .
abundance: .
j_gene: TRBJ2-7
v_gene: TRBV6-1
CDR3aa: CASTHGRDPYEQYF
CDR3nt: TGTGCCAGCACCCACGGCCGGGACCCCTACGAGCAGTACTTC

d_gene: .
abundance: .
j_gene: TRBJ1-3
v_gene: TRBV6-1
CDR3aa: CASSEVEGQGNTIYF
CDR3nt: TGTGCCAGCAGTGAAGTGGAGGGCCAGGGAAACACCATATATTTT

d_gene: TRBD2
abundance: many
j_gene: TRBJ2-7
v_gene: TRBV6-5
CDR3aa: CASSYSSGGAYEQYF
CDR3nt: TGTGCCAGCAGTTACTCTAGCGGGGGGGCCTACGAGCAGTACTTC

d_gene: TRBD2
abundance: .
j_gene: TRBJ2-7
v_gene: TRBV6-1
CDR3aa: CASSERTSGGHEQYF
CDR3nt: TGTGCCAGCAGTGAACGGACTAGCGGGGGCCACGAGCAGTACTTC

d_gene: TRBD1
abundance: .
j_gene: TRBJ1-2
v_gene: TRBV29-1
CDR3aa: CSVRGQPKVDDYGYTF
CDR3nt: TGCAGCGTTCGGGGACAGCCGAAGGTAGATGACTATGGCTACACCTTC

d_gene: .
abundance: .
j_gene: TRBJ2-7
v_gene: TRBV30
CDR3aa: CAWAWTANYEQYF
CDR3nt: TGTGCCTGGGCTTGGACAGCGAACTACGAGCAGTACTTC

d_gene: .
abundance: .
j_gene: TRBJ2-1
v_gene: TRBV29-1
CDR3aa: CSLRGEQFF
CDR3nt: TGCAGCCTTCGTGGGGAGCAGTTCTTC

d_gene: .
abundance: .
j_gene: TRBJ2-7
v_gene: TRBV4-2
CDR3aa: CASSQERWAGAITYEQYF
CDR3nt: TGTGCCAGCAGCCAAGAACGCTGGGCGGGGGCAATTACCTACGAGCAGTACTTC

d_gene: .
abundance: .
j_gene: TRBJ1-5
v_gene: TRBV19
CDR3aa: CASITTGGQPQHF
CDR3nt: TGTGCCAGTATCACGACAGGTGGTCAGCCCCAGCATTTT

d_gene: .
abundance: .
j_gene: TRBJ1-6
v_gene: TRBV4-2
CDR3aa: CASSQDFSPSGSPLHF
CDR3nt: TGTGCCAGCAGCCAAGATTTTTCCCCCTCCGGGTCACCCCTCCACTTT

d_gene: TRBD1
abundance: .
j_gene: TRBJ1-2
v_gene: TRBV30
CDR3aa: CAWRLGQGYGYTF
CDR3nt: TGTGCCTGGAGGCTCGGACAGGGGTATGGCTACACCTTC

d_gene: TRBD1
abundance: .
j_gene: TRBJ2-1
v_gene: TRBV6-5
CDR3aa: CASSSRTGLYNEQFF
CDR3nt: TGTGCCAGCAGTTCCAGGACAGGGCTCTACAATGAGCAGTTCTTC

d_gene: .
abundance: .
j_gene: TRBJ1-3
v_gene: TRBV30
CDR3aa: CAWSDMLGGLGNTIYF
CDR3nt: TGTGCCTGGAGTGATATGTTGGGGGGTCTTGGAAACACCATATATTTT